This entry is about one TCR beta chain. Its antigen is as yet unknown. The PCR ran on 60 Vbeta and 13 Jbeta primers. In the authors' methods: In a later analysis, 60 million to 90 million unique TCR beta chains included roughly 11 million shared by two or more donors. This table comes from immunoSEQ multiplex PCR, and its TCRdb copy is limited to in-frame clones, with some not included. The D gene and trimming were derived from the DNA, and the V and J assignments and clone size from that table. The repertoire includes about 200,000 clones, about 80% of them detected once, and under 2% sits in the top ten. These data originate in a study of cytomegalovirus exposure and HLA in healthy donors. The germline V gene has CDR1 SGHTA and CDR2 FQGTGA. This CDR3 is 15 amino acids long. Trimming shortened V by 2 bases and J by 4 bases, and 11 bases separated the two germline ends. Study results and limitations: Overall, approximately 150 TCR beta chains were annotated as cytomegalovirus-associated.

The chain joins TRBV7-3 to TRBJ2-2, with a tentative D call TRBD1 (6 bases). The sample comprised PBMCs. The origin of this receptor is a man aged 18 to 30 in good health and CMV-seronegative. CDR3 DNA: TGTGCCAGCAGCTTACAGGGGCCTTCCACCGGGGAGCTGTTTTTT. It codes for CASSLQGPSTGELFF.